This T cell receptor beta chain emerged from a study of blood T cells in healthy people across ages. General study findings and limits: The long-lived group displayed more naive CD4+ cells, plus higher diversity, than the aged donors did.

Sample-barcoded 5' priming and a J-beta primer mix drove a second PCR of roughly 7 to 11 cycles. MiXCR, applied by TCRdb to the 5' RACE reads, yields one record per CDR3 protein. Found here are around 690,000 distinct CDR3 sequences, around 54% of them singletons; the top ten hold around 37%. A minimum of 6 micrograms of total RNA was extracted per sample. On this clonotype itself: Its antigen is not known.

The CDR3 extends over 15 amino acids. The V and J ends lost 4 bases and 0 bases respectively, with 11 bases between them. Germline lookup yields CDR1 SGHAT and CDR2 FQNNGV. This chain uses TRBV11-2 with TRBJ2-3; weak D call: TRBD2 (6 bases). The material sequenced was blood. This TCR came from a man in his fifties or sixties in good health. For the CDR3, the DNA is TGTGCCAGCAGCTCGGACTATACTAGCACAGATACGCAGTATTTT. This gives the protein CASSSDYTSTDTQYF.